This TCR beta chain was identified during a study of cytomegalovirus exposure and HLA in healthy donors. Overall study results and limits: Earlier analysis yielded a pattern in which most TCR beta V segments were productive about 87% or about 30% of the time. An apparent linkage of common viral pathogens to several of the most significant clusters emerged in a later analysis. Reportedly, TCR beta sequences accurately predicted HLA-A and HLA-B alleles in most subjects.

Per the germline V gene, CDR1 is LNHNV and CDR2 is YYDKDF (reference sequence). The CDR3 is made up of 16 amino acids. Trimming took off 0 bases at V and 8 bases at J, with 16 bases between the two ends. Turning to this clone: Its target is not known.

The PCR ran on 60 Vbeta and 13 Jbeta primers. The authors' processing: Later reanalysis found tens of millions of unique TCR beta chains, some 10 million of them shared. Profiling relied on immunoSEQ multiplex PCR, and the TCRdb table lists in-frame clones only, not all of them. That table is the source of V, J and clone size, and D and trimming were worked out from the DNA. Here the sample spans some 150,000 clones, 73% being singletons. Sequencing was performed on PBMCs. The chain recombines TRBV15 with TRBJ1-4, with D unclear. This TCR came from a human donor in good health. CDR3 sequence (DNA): TGTGCCACCAGCAGAGATTTGGGCCTCCCTGGGGAAAAACTGTTTTTT. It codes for CATSRDLGLPGEKLFF.